This T cell receptor beta chain was sequenced in a study of siplizumab effects on memory and regulatory T cells (dated by TCRdb to between 2017 and 2020). Turning to the overall study: The study examined how the anti-CD2 antibody siplizumab affects alloreactive T-cell subsets in allogeneic mixed lymphocyte reactions built from human PBMCs.

Libraries were constructed by the immunoSEQ multiplex PCR assay. About 10^5 TCR templates per sample were assayed on the deep sequencing platform. Genomic DNA extracted from sorted T cells was used for TCRbeta CDR3 sequencing. As for how the authors treated the data: Clonal analysis of TCRbeta CDR3 data was done in the R programming language. Comparing unstimulated samples against CFSE-low samples taken after the reaction was how alloreactive CD4+ and CD8+ clones were defined. Regulatory or non-regulatory origin of alloreactive CD4+ clones was assigned by matching sequences to the sorted unstimulated Treg and non-Treg repertoires. TCRdb carries this immuneACCESS record with in-frame sequences only. Its versions omit some clonotypes, under half of them owing to an unresolved V gene in the studies checked, with the rest unexplained. Clone size and the V and J calls come from that table; the DNA yielded D and trimming. The sample table lists more than 90,000 clones, around 94% of them with a count of one. The leading ten clones occupy around 1.5% of the sample.

Trimming takes 2 bases from V and 1 base from J, and the germline ends sit 8 bases apart. The CDR3 covers 14 residues, taking in both the cysteine and the phenylalanine. This entry keeps only the CDR3 DNA: 42 bases, framed from base 1. CDR1 and CDR2, looked up from the germline V gene, are WSHSY and SAAADI. Sorted unstimulated T cells, along with proliferating T cells recovered from mixed lymphocyte reactions, underwent TCRbeta CDR3 sequencing. Fresh whole blood from ten HLA-typed healthy donors served as the source for isolating PBMCs. To map where alloreactive clones came from, unstimulated CD4+ non-regulatory T cells were FACS-sorted. The paper as a whole reports these results and caveats: Because sequences below about 10^-5 frequency were poorly captured, only a minor fraction of alloreactive clones could be mapped to unstimulated subsets. Whether proliferating Tregs from siplizumab cultures actually had suppressive function was not functionally confirmed. The cumulative frequency of alloreactive sequences that could be traced back to unstimulated CD4+ memory T cells was significantly reduced by siplizumab. Of the alloreactive CD4+ clones that could be mapped, the Treg-derived share averaged almost 70% with siplizumab compared with approximately 25% in control reactions. For roughly 80-95% of proliferating CD4+ or CD8+ clones, no naive or memory phenotype could be assigned. Compared with memory T cells, unstimulated naive T cells appeared more diverse, and naive cells seemed to make a substantial contribution to the alloresponse.

Worth noting for this clone: This clone's antigen is unknown. The sample holds no much larger clone one base away, and base qualities are not on file.

The rearrangement combines TRBV10-2 with TRBJ1-2; a confident D gene designation cannot be given. Sequencing was done on a sample of non-Treg CD4+ T cells sorted from blood. The cell subset or site label on this specimen signifies: FACS-sorted unstimulated CD4+ non-regulatory T cells. The TCR sequence derives from a human donor in good health. The nucleotide sequence reads as follows: TGCGCCAGCAGTGAGGGTCACCATAACTATGGCTACACCTTC. This codes for CASSEGHHNYGYTF.